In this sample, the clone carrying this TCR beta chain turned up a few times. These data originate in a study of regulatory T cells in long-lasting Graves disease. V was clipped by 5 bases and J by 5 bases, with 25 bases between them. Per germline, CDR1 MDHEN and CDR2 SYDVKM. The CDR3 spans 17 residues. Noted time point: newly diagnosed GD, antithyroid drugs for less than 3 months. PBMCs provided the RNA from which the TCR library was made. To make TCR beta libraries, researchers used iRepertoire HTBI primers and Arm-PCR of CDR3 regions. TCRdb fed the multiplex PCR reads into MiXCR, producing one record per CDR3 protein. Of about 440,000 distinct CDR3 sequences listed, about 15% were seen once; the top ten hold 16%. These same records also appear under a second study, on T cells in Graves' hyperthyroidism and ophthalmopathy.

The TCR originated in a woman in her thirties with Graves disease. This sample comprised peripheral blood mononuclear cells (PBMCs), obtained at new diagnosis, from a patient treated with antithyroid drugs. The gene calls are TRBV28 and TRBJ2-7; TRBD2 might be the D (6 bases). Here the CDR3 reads CASSIPRGGRSLDEQYF. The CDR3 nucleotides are TGTGCCAGCAGTATCCCCCGGGGAGGTAGGTCCCTAGACGAGCAGTACTTC.